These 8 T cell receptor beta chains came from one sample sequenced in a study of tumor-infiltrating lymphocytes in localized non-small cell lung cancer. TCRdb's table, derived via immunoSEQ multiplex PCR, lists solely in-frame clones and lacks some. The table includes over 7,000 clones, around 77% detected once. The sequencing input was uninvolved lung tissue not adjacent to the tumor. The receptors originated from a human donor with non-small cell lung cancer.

For the CDR3, the DNA is TGTGCCAGCAGCACAGGGAACTCTGGAAACACCATATATTTT. Amino acids: CASSTGNSGNTIYF. V usage is TRBV7-2 and J usage is TRBJ1-3, with D perhaps matching TRBD1 (6 bases). CDR1 is SGHTA, CDR2 FQGNSA, per germline. Trimming left V 5 bases short and J 0 bases short, with 8 bases between. The CDR3 loop spans 14 amino acids.

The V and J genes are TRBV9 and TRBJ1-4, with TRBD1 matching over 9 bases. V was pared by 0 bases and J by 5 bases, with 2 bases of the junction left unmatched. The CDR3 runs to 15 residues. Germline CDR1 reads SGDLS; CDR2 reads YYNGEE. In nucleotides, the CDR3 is TGTGCCAGCAGCGTAGGGACAGGGGAAAATGAAAAACTGTTTTTT. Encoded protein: CASSVGTGENEKLFF.

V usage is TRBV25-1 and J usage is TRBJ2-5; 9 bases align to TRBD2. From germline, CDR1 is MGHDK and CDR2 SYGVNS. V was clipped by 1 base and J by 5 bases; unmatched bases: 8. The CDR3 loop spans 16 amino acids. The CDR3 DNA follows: TGTGCCAGCAGTGAATCGGCGGGAGGGCCCTCGGAGACCCAGTACTTC. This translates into CASSESAGGPSETQYF.

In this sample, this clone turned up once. CDR3 sequence (DNA): TGTGCCAGCAGCTTCGGGGGACTAGCGGGAGGGCCTCGAACCGGGGAGCTGTTTTTT. Amino acid sequence: CASSFGGLAGGPRTGELFF. The chain uses TRBV5-4 and TRBJ2-2; 16 bases line up with TRBD2. The trim removed 2 bases at V and 5 bases at J, leaving 9 bases unmatched. Germline V gene lookup returns CDR1 SGHNT and CDR2 YYREEE (reference sequence). The CDR3 spans 19 residues.

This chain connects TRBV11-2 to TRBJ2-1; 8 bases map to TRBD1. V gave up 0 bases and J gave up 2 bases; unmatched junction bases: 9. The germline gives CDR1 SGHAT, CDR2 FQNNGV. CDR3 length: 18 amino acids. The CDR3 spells CASSLDRRQGWPYNEQFF. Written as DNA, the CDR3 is TGTGCCAGCAGCTTAGACCGACGACAGGGGTGGCCCTACAATGAGCAGTTCTTC. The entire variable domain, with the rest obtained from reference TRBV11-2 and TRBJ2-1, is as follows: EAGVAQSPRYKIIEKRQSVAFWCNPISGHATLYWYQQILGQGPKLLIQFQNNGVVDDSQLPKDRFSAERLKGVDSTLKIQPAKLEDSAVYLCASSLDRRQGWPYNEQFFGPGTRLTVL.

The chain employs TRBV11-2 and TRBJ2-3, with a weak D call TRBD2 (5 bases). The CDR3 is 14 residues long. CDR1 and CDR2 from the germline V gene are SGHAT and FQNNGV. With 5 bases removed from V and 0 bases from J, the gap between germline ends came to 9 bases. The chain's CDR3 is CASSLSVSTDTQYF. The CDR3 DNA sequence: TGTGCCAGCAGCCTTAGCGTAAGCACAGATACGCAGTATTTT.

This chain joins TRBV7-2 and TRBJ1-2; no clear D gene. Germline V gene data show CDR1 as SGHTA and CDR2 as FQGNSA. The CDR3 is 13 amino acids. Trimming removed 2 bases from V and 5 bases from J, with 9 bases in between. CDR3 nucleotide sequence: TGTGCCAGCAGCTTAAGTAGCTCGTATGGCTACACCTTC. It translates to CASSLSSSYGYTF.

In DNA, the CDR3 is TGTGCCAGCAGCTTGACAGGGGCAAGCTCTGGAAACACCATATATTTT. Its protein product is CASSLTGASSGNTIYF. V is TRBV5-6 and J is TRBJ1-3, with 7 nucleotides matching TRBD1. V was pared by 1 base and J by 0 bases, with 4 bases of the junction left unmatched. Germline V lookup: CDR1 SGHDT, CDR2 YYEEEE. The CDR3 is made up of 16 amino acids.